The present TCR beta chain was sequenced within a study of sequential checkpoint blockade in melanoma. Study at large: Each arm's sequence ended with maintenance nivolumab. TCRbeta immunosequencing was performed on DNA from roughly 91 pretreatment melanoma tumor samples. Approximately 20 patients had tumor biopsies before treatment and at week 13.

Treatment of the sample: randomized to nivolumab then ipilimumab (arm A) or the reverse (arm B). Profiling relied on immunoSEQ multiplex PCR, and the TCRdb table lists in-frame clones only, not all of them. The sample records more than 2,000 clones, under 30% being singletons. Study-level findings and limits: Mutational load did not correlate with tumor T-cell fraction or clonality.

Remarks on this clone: The antigen is unknown.

This specimen was tumor tissue (inferred from file names), taken from a patient given nivolumab and ipilimumab in sequence. The sequence was obtained from a human donor with melanoma.

The CDR3 protein is CASSIRLGWEQFF. CDR3 sequence (DNA): TGTGCCAGTAGTATCAGGCTTGGGTGGGAGCAGTTCTTC. The V call is TRBV19, the J call TRBJ2-1; D is unclear. The CDR3 contains 13 residues. Germline V gene data show CDR1 as LNHDA and CDR2 as SQIVND (reference sequence). The V end lost 3 bases, the J end lost 10 bases, and 13 bases lay between the germline ends.